This T cell receptor (beta chain) was retrieved from a study of T cell changes during pregnancy in multiple sclerosis. The CDR3 is 14 amino acids. V trimming: 4 bases; J trimming: 7 bases; junction bases outside the gene matches: 6. Germline CDR1 is SNHLY and CDR2 is FYNNEI. TCRdb's table, derived via immunoSEQ multiplex PCR, lists solely in-frame clones and lacks some. Of some 120,000 clones listed, 90% to 96% are singletons. The chain couples TRBV2 to TRBJ1-4; 7 bases fit TRBD1. Specimen: peripheral blood, collected after pregnancy. This receptor was identified in a female donor with multiple sclerosis, enrolled in a pregnancy study. Here the CDR3 DNA reads TGTGCCAGCAGTGGACAGGAGGGGGCTGAAAAACTGTTTTTT. Amino acid sequence: CASSGQEGAEKLFF.